The next 5 T cell receptor beta chains were all read from a single sample in a study of blood T cell repertoires in COVID-19. The table came from immunoSEQ multiplex PCR; TCRdb's copy has only in-frame clones and leaves some out. The sample gives around 100,000 clones, approximately 88% of which show up once; under 7.5% is in the top ten. The sample taken for sequencing was peripheral blood. These receptors all come from a woman in her sixties with acute or convalescent COVID-19.

This sequence joins TRBV5-1 and TRBJ2-3, with TRBD2 matching over 9 bases. The CDR3 spans 18 residues. V shed 2 bases, J shed 2 bases, and the junction held 12 bases outside the gene matches. Looked up from germline, CDR1 is SGHRS and CDR2 is YFSETQ. The CDR3 DNA reads TGCGCCAGCAGCTTTGCCCGCCGATCTAGCGGGACCACAGATACGCAGTATTTT. This encodes CASSFARRSSGTTDTQYF.

This clone was seen once. This CDR3 reads CATSAEPSYEQYF. CDR3 coding DNA: TGTGCCACCTCAGCGGAGCCCTCCTACGAGCAGTACTTC. The chain employs TRBV6-5 and TRBJ2-7, with a possible D match to TRBD2 (5 bases). Trimming pared 10 bases from V and 0 bases from J, leaving 13 bases between. Germline CDR1 MNHEY, CDR2 SVGAGI. There are 13 residues in the CDR3.

This chain uses TRBV3-1 (or the pseudogene TRBV3-2) with TRBJ2-2, with 7 bases identical to TRBD1. CDR3 size: 14 residues. The junction had 5 bases not matched to a gene; V was cut back by 3 bases and J by 7 bases. Germline V lookup: CDR1 LGHDT, CDR2 YNNKEL (reference sequence). CDR3 nucleotides: TGTGCCAGCAGCCAGAGGGGGCGAGGCGGGGAGCTGTTTTTT. Translating it yields CASSQRGRGGELFF.

The chain combines TRBV5-1 with TRBJ2-1; D might be TRBD1 (6 bases). The CDR3 length is 15 residues. Germline V CDR1 and CDR2: SGHRS, YFSETQ. V lost 4 bases to trimming and J lost 5 bases, with 16 bases between them. The chain's CDR3 is CASSAMGADHNEQFF. The CDR3 nucleotides read TGCGCCAGCAGCGCCATGGGGGCAGACCACAATGAGCAGTTCTTC.

The chain carries TRBV18 and TRBJ1-1; TRBD1 aligns across 8 bases. The V gene's germline CDR1 is KGHSH and CDR2 LQKENI. This CDR3 contains 13 residues. After removal of 6 bases from V and 6 bases from J, the junction contained 6 bases not matched to a gene. The CDR3 region is CASSPDRVAEAFF. Here the CDR3 DNA reads TGTGCCAGCTCCCCGGACAGGGTGGCTGAAGCTTTCTTT.